This TCR beta chain was captured in a study of T-cell memory formation after mild COVID-19 (dated by TCRdb to about 2021). Broadly, across the study: Most TCR sequence clusters were specific to one of the two donors. Longitudinal TCRalpha and TCRbeta repertoire sequencing tracked T-cell clones expanding and contracting after mild COVID-19 in a couple of donors. The cohort was made up of two young adult volunteers, one female and one male, who were previously healthy. Broader findings and caveats from the paper: The detection of some responding clones in pre-infection memory suggests that pre-existing cross-reactive memory T cells joined the SARS-CoV-2 response. Contracting CD4+ clones were found mainly in CM and EM memory subsets, while CD8+ clones were enriched in EMRA. The study covered only a couple of mild cases, and larger cohorts including severe cases with pre-infection samples were considered necessary. From day 15 to 85, contracting clones showed balanced CD4/CD8 phenotypes, whereas a second wave of clones that expanded from day 15 to 37 leaned towards CD4+. The second-wave clones that peaked on day 37 were not confirmed to be SARS-CoV-2 specific.

This clonotype was detected only a few times. Its antigen remains undetermined. Qualities for individual bases were not recorded, and no much larger clone is one base off. Ficoll-Paque density gradient centrifugation was used to isolate PBMCs. The CDR3 goes from the cysteine to the phenylalanine over 18 residues. Only the CDR3 region is kept as DNA, spanning 54 bases read in frame from base 1. As encoded in the germline V gene, CDR1 is SGHAT while CDR2 is FQNNGV. From V the trimming removes 4 bases and from J it removes 1 base, while the gene matches leave 10 bases of the junction unaccounted for. For sequencing, an Illumina NovaSeq 6000 was employed. TCRalpha and TCRbeta cDNA libraries were built by 5'RACE with constant-segment primers, adding sample barcodes and unique molecular identifiers. RNA was extracted from every sample with Trizol reagent. Library amplification was performed in two PCR steps, and a second sample barcode and Illumina TruSeq adapters were introduced in the second step. Libraries were sequenced on an Illumina NovaSeq with 2 x 150 bp paired-end reads. In the original analysis: Demultiplexing of reads and collapsing into UMI-guided consensus sequences were performed with migec v1.2.7. Using mixcr v2.1.11, the UMI consensuses were aligned to TRA and TRB V and J templates and assembled into clonotypes. A clonotype was counted as expanded or contracted only if both edgeR and NoisET called the change significant, with noise models trained on biological replicates. For edgeR calls, a false discovery rate-adjusted p below 0.01 and a log2 fold-change threshold of 1 were applied. PCA with hierarchical clustering of max-normalized trajectories of the 1000 most abundant clonotypes was used as exploratory dynamics analysis. Separately sequenced CD4+ and CD8+ repertoires were used to assign the CD4 or CD8 phenotype of responding clones. TCRdb ran its own pipeline on the public reads, namely fastp trimming at Q25 and MiXCR clone calling, and kept in-frame beta chains. Rows are unified per CDR3 protein, each entry keeping the most common DNA and genes. The authors' filters were not applied to this entry. This sample is represented by about 200,000 distinct CDR3 sequences; 9.5% of them were singletons. Together, the top ten hold 3.5% of the sample.

The chain couples TRBV11-2 to TRBJ2-4; 10 central nucleotides agree with TRBD1. Sequenced sample: PBMCs or a T cell subset sorted from them (not recorded which). This TCR came from a young man who had mild COVID-19 (a few samples of this study predate the infection). The sample titles of this study are shuffled in the database, so cell type and time point are left out; the donor was told from shared clones. The CDR3 sequence is CASSSYKGQGSAKNIQYF. The bases are TGTGCCAGCAGCTCATACAAGGGACAGGGGAGCGCCAAAAACATTCAGTACTTC.